A selection of T cell receptor beta chains follows, all from one sample in a study of radiotherapy plus CTLA-4 blockade in lung cancer. Generated by immunoSEQ multiplex PCR, the TCRdb table keeps only in-frame clones and is missing some. The table shows 40,000 to 50,000 clones, with more than 75% occurring only once. This specimen consisted of peripheral blood, obtained from a patient treated with radiotherapy plus ipilimumab. These receptors were collected from a human donor with non-small cell lung cancer who had stable disease on radiotherapy plus ipilimumab. Both conserved end residues are part of each CDR3. Each record gives: clone size, D gene, V gene, J gene, CDR3 protein, CDR3 DNA. D genes are given only for firm matches. Size tells how often a clone was seen (once, few, many) or the class of an expanded clone, and some rows leave it out.

clone size: .; D gene: .; V gene: TRBV6-6; J gene: TRBJ2-2; CDR3 protein: CASSLTGELFF; CDR3 DNA: TGTGCCAGCAGCCTCACCGGGGAGCTGTTTTTT
clone size: .; D gene: .; V gene: TRBV29-1; J gene: TRBJ1-1; CDR3 protein: CSVEPRGRGTEAFF; CDR3 DNA: TGCAGCGTTGAACCCCGCGGGCGGGGAACTGAAGCTTTCTTT
clone size: once; D gene: TRBD1; V gene: TRBV11-1; J gene: TRBJ2-7; CDR3 protein: CASSFSQGAGEQYF; CDR3 DNA: TGTGCCAGCAGCTTTTCTCAGGGGGCGGGCGAGCAGTACTTC
clone size: .; D gene: TRBD2; V gene: TRBV15; J gene: TRBJ2-7; CDR3 protein: CATSRSGTSGIGSEQYF; CDR3 DNA: TGTGCCACCAGCAGATCGGGGACTAGCGGGATAGGTTCCGAGCAGTACTTC
clone size: .; D gene: TRBD1; V gene: TRBV27; J gene: TRBJ1-2; CDR3 protein: CASSISGTVVGYTF; CDR3 DNA: TGTGCCAGCAGTATATCCGGGACAGTGGTAGGCTACACCTTC
clone size: medium-sized; D gene: .; V gene: TRBV7-9; J gene: TRBJ2-7; CDR3 protein: CASSSGLDTHYEQYF; CDR3 DNA: TGTGCCAGCAGCTCCGGTTTGGACACTCACTACGAGCAGTACTTC
clone size: .; D gene: TRBD1; V gene: TRBV28; J gene: TRBJ1-6; CDR3 protein: CASSLGQGSNSPLHF; CDR3 DNA: TGTGCCAGCAGTTTAGGACAGGGATCGAATTCACCCCTCCACTTT
clone size: .; D gene: TRBD1; V gene: TRBV6-6; J gene: TRBJ2-4; CDR3 protein: CASRPRDRGRIQYF; CDR3 DNA: TGTGCCAGCAGACCCCGGGACAGGGGACGCATTCAGTACTTC
clone size: .; D gene: .; V gene: TRBV25-1; J gene: TRBJ1-1; CDR3 protein: CASRSEKVMDTEAFF; CDR3 DNA: TGTGCCAGCAGATCAGAAAAAGTTATGGACACTGAAGCTTTCTTT
clone size: .; D gene: .; V gene: TRBV7-2; J gene: TRBJ2-1; CDR3 protein: CASSLSATRGSSYNEQFF; CDR3 DNA: TGTGCCAGCAGCTTGTCCGCGACTAGGGGAAGCTCCTACAATGAGCAGTTCTTC
clone size: .; D gene: TRBD2; V gene: TRBV6-1; J gene: TRBJ2-3; CDR3 protein: CASSVGVSQLAGLTDTQYF; CDR3 DNA: TGTGCCAGCAGTGTGGGGGTTTCGCAACTAGCGGGTCTCACAGATACGCAGTATTTT
clone size: .; D gene: TRBD1; V gene: TRBV6-6; J gene: TRBJ1-6; CDR3 protein: CASSPRDRDSPLHF; CDR3 DNA: TGTGCCAGCAGTCCCCGGGACAGGGATTCACCCCTCCACTTT
clone size: .; D gene: TRBD2; V gene: TRBV6-6; J gene: TRBJ2-2; CDR3 protein: CASLAGVGTGELFF; CDR3 DNA: TGTGCCAGTCTAGCGGGAGTGGGAACCGGGGAGCTGTTTTTT
clone size: .; D gene: TRBD1; V gene: TRBV15; J gene: TRBJ1-4; CDR3 protein: CATSSGTGGITNEKLFF; CDR3 DNA: TGTGCCACCAGTTCTGGGACAGGGGGCATAACTAATGAAAAACTGTTTTTT
clone size: .; D gene: TRBD2; V gene: TRBV11-3; J gene: TRBJ2-3; CDR3 protein: CASSLTAGATDTQYF; CDR3 DNA: TGTGCCAGCAGCTTAACAGCGGGAGCCACAGATACGCAGTATTTT
clone size: .; D gene: TRBD1; V gene: TRBV6-1; J gene: TRBJ1-2; CDR3 protein: CASSGPPGQGSYGYTF; CDR3 DNA: TGTGCCAGCAGTGGACCTCCGGGACAGGGTAGCTATGGCTACACCTTC
clone size: .; D gene: TRBD2; V gene: TRBV19; J gene: TRBJ2-1; CDR3 protein: CASKTTGFLREGSYNEQFF; CDR3 DNA: TGTGCCAGTAAAACGACAGGGTTTTTGCGGGAGGGCTCCTACAATGAGCAGTTCTTC
clone size: .; D gene: .; V gene: TRBV4-1; J gene: TRBJ1-1; CDR3 protein: CASSLQVNTEAFF; CDR3 DNA: TGCGCCAGCAGCCTACAGGTGAACACTGAAGCTTTCTTT
clone size: once; D gene: .; V gene: TRBV18; J gene: TRBJ2-7; CDR3 protein: CASSQNGDSYEQYF; CDR3 DNA: TGTGCCAGCTCACAAAACGGGGACTCCTACGAGCAGTACTTC
clone size: .; D gene: TRBD2; V gene: TRBV7-2; J gene: TRBJ2-1; CDR3 protein: CASSFAGGGRDEQFF; CDR3 DNA: TGTGCCAGCAGCTTCGCGGGAGGTGGGCGCGATGAGCAGTTCTTC
clone size: few; D gene: .; V gene: TRBV28; J gene: TRBJ2-7; CDR3 protein: CASSPPAGKLEQYF; CDR3 DNA: TGTGCCAGCAGTCCCCCGGCAGGGAAACTCGAGCAGTACTTC
clone size: .; D gene: .; V gene: TRBV4-3; J gene: TRBJ2-1; CDR3 protein: CASSQDLGLNNEQFF; CDR3 DNA: TGCGCCAGCAGCCAAGATCTGGGACTCAACAATGAGCAGTTCTTC
clone size: .; D gene: TRBD1; V gene: TRBV6-5; J gene: TRBJ2-3; CDR3 protein: CASRQGADTQYF; CDR3 DNA: TGTGCCAGCAGACAGGGGGCCGATACGCAGTATTTT
clone size: .; D gene: TRBD2; V gene: TRBV28; J gene: TRBJ2-1; CDR3 protein: CASRSGTTGDGEQFF; CDR3 DNA: TGTGCCAGCAGATCCGGGACTACGGGAGACGGTGAGCAGTTCTTC
clone size: .; D gene: TRBD2; V gene: TRBV19; J gene: TRBJ2-1; CDR3 protein: CASSMDMAGVTDEQFF; CDR3 DNA: TGTGCCAGTAGTATGGACATGGCGGGAGTCACCGATGAGCAGTTCTTC
clone size: .; D gene: TRBD1; V gene: TRBV20-1; J gene: TRBJ1-2; CDR3 protein: CSARTGGLYTF; CDR3 DNA: TGCAGTGCTAGAACAGGGGGGCTCTACACCTTC
clone size: .; D gene: TRBD2; V gene: TRBV6-5; J gene: TRBJ2-3; CDR3 protein: CASSYPSGTSTDTQYF; CDR3 DNA: TGTGCCAGCAGTTACCCTAGCGGTACTAGCACAGATACGCAGTATTTT
clone size: .; D gene: .; V gene: TRBV27; J gene: TRBJ2-1; CDR3 protein: CASSLSHLGGNEQFF; CDR3 DNA: TGTGCCAGCAGTTTATCGCACCTGGGGGGCAATGAGCAGTTCTTC